The clone carrying this T cell receptor beta chain was counted only a few times. The antigen is unknown. The V end was cut by 2 bases, the J end by 1 base, with 6 bases between. In germline, CDR1 is KGHSH, CDR2 LQKENI. There are 15 residues in the CDR3. The data derive from a study of lung T cells in sarcoidosis with Löfgren's syndrome. Overall study context: Löfgren's syndrome patients were the main repertoire analysis focus.

MiXCR was run by TCRdb on the reads, yielding one entry per CDR3 protein. Of 60,000 to 70,000 distinct CDR3 sequences listed, 21% were seen once; the top ten hold under 3%. Study-level results: The most expanded V genes in Löfgren's patients were reportedly TRAV12-1 and TRBV2.

The V call is TRBV18, the J call TRBJ2-6; D perhaps matches TRBD2 (6 bases). The clonotype was recovered from a human donor with sarcoidosis (Löfgren's syndrome or another form), or a control subject (not recorded which). The sample was CD4+ T cells from PBMCs. CDR3 region: CASSPGGSGANVLTF. The DNA of the CDR3 is TGTGCCAGCTCACCAGGGGGGTCTGGGGCCAACGTCCTGACTTTC.